These 7 T cell receptor beta chains were all obtained from the same sample, sequenced in a study of radiotherapy plus CTLA-4 blockade in lung cancer. Here immunoSEQ multiplex PCR was the method, and the copy in TCRdb shows in-frame clones only, minus some. This sample has about 15,000 clones, with 72% found just once. The input for sequencing was peripheral blood, taken from a patient treated with radiotherapy plus ipilimumab. The receptors derive from a human donor with non-small cell lung cancer whose response to radiotherapy plus ipilimumab could not be evaluated.

J is TRBJ2-5 and V is TRBV27, with 9 bases aligning to TRBD1. The closer fit of TRBJ2-7 to the DNA end suggests the J call may be wrong. Germline values: CDR1 MNHEY, CDR2 SMNVEV (reference sequence). The CDR3 consists of 15 residues. DNA of the CDR3: TGTGCCAGCAGTTTAACGGGACAGGGCAGGGGCGAGCAGTACTTC. Translation gives CASSLTGQGRGEQYF.

This clone was picked up a small number of times. The rearrangement joins TRBV5-1 to TRBJ2-3, with D perhaps matching TRBD1 (6 bases). V gave up 0 bases and J gave up 9 bases, with 14 bases separating them. CDR3 size: 14 residues. Germline V lookup: CDR1 SGHRS, CDR2 YFSETQ. CDR3 region: CASSLDPVQGTQYF. Written as DNA, the CDR3 is TGCGCCAGCAGCTTGGACCCGGTTCAGGGGACGCAGTATTTT.

This clone was seen repeatedly, ten times or more. The chain has TRBV5-8 and TRBJ1-5; D might be TRBD1 (5 bases). Trimming pared 2 bases from V and 9 bases from J, leaving 12 bases between. CDR1 is SGHTS, CDR2 YDEGEE, per germline. The CDR3 runs 13 residues. The CDR3 protein is CASSLGQGGPQHF. CDR3 DNA: TGTGCCAGCAGCTTAGGGCAGGGCGGGCCCCAGCATTTT. The variable domain in full, completed from reference TRBV5-8 and TRBJ1-5, reads EAGVTQSPTHLIKTRGQQATLRCSPISGHTSVYWYQQALGLGLQFLLWYDEGEERNRGNFPPRFSGRQFPNYSSELNVNALELEDSALYLCASSLGQGGPQHFGDGTRLSIL.

This chain joins TRBV2 and TRBJ2-3; 11 bases match TRBD1. Per germline, CDR1 SNHLY and CDR2 FYNNEI. The CDR3 runs 17 residues. The ends lost 9 bases at V and 4 bases at J; junction bases unmatched: 15. DNA for the CDR3: TGTGCCAGTTTTATGGGGTGGGGACAGGGGGTCCCAGATACGCAGTATTTT. It translates to CASFMGWGQGVPDTQYF. The variable domain in full, with the rest retrieved from reference TRBV2 and TRBJ2-3, is EPEVTQTPSHQVTQMGQEVILRCVPISNHLYFYWYRQILGQKVEFLVSFYNNEISEKSEIFDDQFSVERPDGSNFTLKIRSTKLEDSAMYFCASFMGWGQGVPDTQYFGPGTRLTVL.

The chain joins TRBV6-4 to TRBJ2-1; 12 bases align to TRBD2. The CDR3 contains 15 residues. The V gene end was trimmed by 5 bases and the J gene end by 7 bases; junction bases not matched to a gene: 6. CDR1 is MRHNA, CDR2 SNTAGT, per germline. Here the CDR3 DNA reads TGTGCCAGCAGTCCTAGCGGGGGGGCTCCGAATGAGCAGTTCTTC. It is translated as CASSPSGGAPNEQFF.

The rearrangement uses TRBV6-5 and TRBJ1-2; TRBD1 is a possible D gene (5 bases). CDR1 and CDR2 (germline): MNHEY, SVGAGI. This CDR3 has 13 residues. Trimming removed 7 bases at V and 4 bases at J, with 13 bases between. The CDR3 loop is CASKGRASYGYTF. In nucleotides, the CDR3 is TGTGCCAGCAAAGGCAGGGCCTCCTATGGCTACACCTTC.

This clone was detected a few times. The rearrangement links TRBV28 to TRBJ2-6; 9 nucleotides line up with TRBD1. The CDR3 is 17 residues long. CDR1 is MDHEN, CDR2 SYDVKM, per germline. Trimming cost V 4 bases and J 3 bases; bases outside gene matches: 7. CDR3 sequence: CASSSPGQGVGANVLTF. Written as DNA, the CDR3 is TGTGCCAGCAGTTCACCGGGACAGGGAGTTGGGGCCAACGTCCTGACTTTC.